This TCR beta chain was identified during a study of T cells in Graves' hyperthyroidism and ophthalmopathy. Study-wide results and caveats: Most expanded thyroid clonotypes above 0.001 also appeared in blood.

Trimming stripped 3 bases from V and 4 bases from J, with 3 bases between. Germline V gene sequence: CDR1 DFQATT, CDR2 SNEGSKA (reference sequence). The CDR3 is made up of 11 amino acids. This clonotype was found a few times. Its cognate antigen is unknown. Amplification of TCR beta CDR3 regions used RNA as the template. An initial round of RT-PCR targeting the TCR CDR3 relied on the HTBI primer set. Each CDR3 protein gets one entry after TCRdb re-called the multiplex PCR reads with MiXCR. The sample contains approximately 600,000 distinct CDR3 sequences, about a fifth of which appear only once. The TCR sequence derives from a man between 25 and 39 years old with Graves' ophthalmopathy. This chain connects TRBV20-1 to TRBJ2-2; D not certain. The sequencing input was blood. CDR3 nucleotides: TGCAGTGCTAGTGGCACCGGGGAGCTGTTTTTT. Translating it yields CSASGTGELFF.